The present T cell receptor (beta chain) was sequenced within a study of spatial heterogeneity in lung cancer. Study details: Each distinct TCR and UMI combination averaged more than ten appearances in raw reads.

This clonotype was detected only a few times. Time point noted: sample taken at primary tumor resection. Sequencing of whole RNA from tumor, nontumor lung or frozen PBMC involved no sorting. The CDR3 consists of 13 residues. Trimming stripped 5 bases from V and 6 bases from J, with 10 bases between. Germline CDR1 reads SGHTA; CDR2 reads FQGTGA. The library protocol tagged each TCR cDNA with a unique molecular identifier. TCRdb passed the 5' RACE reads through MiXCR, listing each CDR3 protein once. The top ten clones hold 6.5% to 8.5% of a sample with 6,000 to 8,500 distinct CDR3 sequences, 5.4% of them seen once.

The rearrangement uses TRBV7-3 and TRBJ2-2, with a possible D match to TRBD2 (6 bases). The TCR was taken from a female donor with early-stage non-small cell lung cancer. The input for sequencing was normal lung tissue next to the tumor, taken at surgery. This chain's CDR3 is CASSPPGAGELFF. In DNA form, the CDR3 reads TGTGCCAGCAGCCCGCCGGGGGCCGGGGAGCTGTTTTTT.